What follows are 15 T cell receptor beta chains derived from one specimen sequenced in a study of T cell clonality in common variable immunodeficiency. Study-wide points: In common variable immunodeficiency, TCR beta chains reportedly carried fewer deletions and N-nucleotide insertions.

This table comes from immunoSEQ multiplex PCR, and its TCRdb copy is limited to in-frame clones, with some not included. The profile covers 25,000 or so clones, none occurring a single time. These receptors' antigens are unknown. Source material: peripheral blood mononuclear cells. Every receptor here comes from a human donor with common variable immunodeficiency.

This clone showed up many times. The sequence runs out 3 residues before the end of the CDR3; the remainder is reconstructed from the germline J gene. The chain combines TRBV19 with TRBJ2-6, with TRBD1 identical over 8 bases. The CDR3 covers 16 residues. Germline V lookup: CDR1 LNHDA, CDR2 SQIVND (reference sequence). With V trimmed by 8 bases and J by 1 base, 7 bases remained unmatched. The CDR3 is CASWTGKGSGANVLTF. CDR3 bases read: TGTGCCAGTTGGACAGGGAAAGGGTCTGGGGCCAACGTC.

This clone was picked up many times. The CDR3 end lies 3 residues beyond the end of the read and is filled in from the germline J gene. The rearrangement uses TRBV5-1 and TRBJ2-5; 7 bases match TRBD1. The germline V gene encodes CDR1 SGHRS and CDR2 YFSETQ. The CDR3 is 14 residues long. With V trimmed by 4 bases and J by 1 base, 4 bases remained unmatched. The part of the CDR3 DNA that was read is TGCGCCAGCAGCAATGACAGGGTCCAAGAGACC. This encodes CASSNDRVQET. The entire CDR3 is CASSNDRVQETQYF.

On this clone itself: The missing CDR3 end, 3 residues past where the read stops, is filled in from the germline J gene. This CDR3 is also generated by other DNA sequences in the sample. The rearrangement joins TRBV7-9 to TRBJ2-7; TRBD1 matches at 8 bases. J was trimmed by 4 bases and V by 2 bases; bases with no gene match: 4. Germline V CDR1 and CDR2: SEHNR, FQNEAQ (reference sequence). The CDR3 spans 14 residues. CDR3 sequence reads: CASSLTGGTYEQYF. CDR3 DNA (partial): TGTGCCAGCAGCTTAACAGGGGGGACGTACGAG.

This clone was recorded many times. Sequencing ends 3 residues short of the CDR3 end; the germline J gene provides the rest. This chain uses TRBV2 with TRBJ2-3, with TRBD1 matching over 11 bases. CDR3 length equals 14 residues. V gave up 4 bases and J gave up 6 bases; unmatched junction bases: 3. Germline lookup yields CDR1 SNHLY and CDR2 FYNNEI. The CDR3 region is CASSGGQGGDTQYF. Incomplete CDR3 DNA: TGTGCCAGCAGTGGGGGACAGGGGGGGGATACG.

There are a few counts of this clone. Read coverage stops 3 residues before the CDR3 terminus; the germline J gene supplies the remainder. This sequence joins TRBV20-1 and TRBJ1-2, with a weak D call TRBD1 (5 bases). V was trimmed by 0 bases and J by 3 bases, leaving 11 bases between them. CDR3 length equals 14 residues. The germline V gene has CDR1 DFQATT and CDR2 SNEGSKA (reference sequence). CDR3 residues: CSARDISGHYGYTF. The sequenced CDR3 bases are TGCAGTGCTAGAGATATTTCAGGGCACTATGGC.

At least ten counts were recorded for this clone. The CDR3 here is CSASIRLVHEQYF. CDR3 bases read: TGCAGTGCATCTATTAGACTAGTCCACGAG. The V gene is TRBV20-1, the J gene TRBJ2-7; a weak D match, TRBD2 (6 bases). The CDR3 extends 3 residues past the end of the read, so its final part is completed from the germline J gene. Per the germline V gene, CDR1 is DFQATT and CDR2 is SNEGSKA (reference sequence). The CDR3 spans 13 residues. Trimming removed 6 bases at V and 5 bases at J, with 17 bases between.

This clone was counted ten times or more. Sequencing ends 3 residues short of the CDR3 end; the germline J gene provides the rest. The J gene is TRBJ2-1, the V gene TRBV7-2; 11 bases agree with TRBD2. Germline-derived CDR1 and CDR2 are SGHTA and FQGNSA. The CDR3 has 15 amino acids. The V gene end was trimmed by 5 bases and the J gene end by 5 bases; junction bases not matched to a gene: 5. CDR3 in amino acids: CASSLRLAGNNEQFF. The CDR3 DNA, read in part, is TGTGCCAGCAGCCTCAGACTAGCGGGAAACAATGAG. Filled out from reference TRBV7-2 and TRBJ2-1, the complete variable domain reads GAGVSQSPSNKVTEKGKDVELRCDPISGHTALYWYRQSLGQGLEFLIYFQGNSAPDKSGLPSDRFSAERTGGSVSTLTIQRTQQEDSAVYLCASSLRLAGNNEQFFGPGTRLTVL.

The sample holds many counts of this clone. The CDR3 end is not reached by the read, which stops 3 residues before it; the germline J gene fills it in. The chain employs TRBV12-5 and TRBJ2-2; 7 positions agree with TRBD1. The V gene end was trimmed by 2 bases and the J gene end by 1 base; junction bases not matched to a gene: 4. Germline V lookup: CDR1 LGHNT, CDR2 FRNRAP. The CDR3 sequence is 16 residues long. The CDR3 DNA, read in part, is TGTGCTAGTGGTTTGCGGCAGGGGGTGAACACCGGGGAG. It translates to CASGLRQGVNTGE. The whole CDR3 sequence reads CASGLRQGVNTGELFF.

This clone was detected many times. The read ends 3 residues shy of where the CDR3 ends; the end is completed using the germline J gene. The rearrangement uses TRBV6-2 or TRBV6-3 and TRBJ2-5, with 14 bases identical to TRBD2. The germline CDR1 and CDR2 sequences are MNHEY and SVGEGT. The CDR3 length is 17 residues. Trimming took 6 bases from V and 4 from J; bases not matched to a gene: 10. The CDR3 loop is CASRTGTSGSLPETQYF. Partial CDR3 DNA: TGTGCCAGCAGGACAGGGACTAGCGGGAGCCTCCCAGAGACC.

On this clone itself: Read data end 3 residues before the CDR3 end; the end is taken from the germline J gene. This chain joins TRBV11-3 and TRBJ1-6; D gene unclear. CDR1 and CDR2 from the germline V gene are SGHNT and YENEEA. Trimming pared 5 bases from V and 6 bases from J, leaving 8 bases between. This CDR3 contains 13 residues. The CDR3 DNA, read in part, is TGTGCCAGCAGCCCAGGCAGTAATTCACCC. This translates into CASSPGSNSP. The full CDR3 protein reads CASSPGSNSPLHF.

The table lists this clone with many counts. The read ends 3 residues before the CDR3 terminus; that terminus is restored from the germline J gene. The J gene is TRBJ2-6, the V gene TRBV5-1, with a weak D call TRBD1 (5 bases). V shed 5 bases and J shed 2 bases, with 17 bases lying between them. The CDR3 length is 17 residues. Germline CDR1 reads SGHRS; CDR2 reads YFSETQ. The CDR3 sequence is CASSFHAGFAGANVLTF. The sequenced part of the CDR3 DNA is TGCGCCAGCAGTTTTCATGCAGGGTTCGCTGGGGCCAACGTC. Using reference TRBV5-1 and TRBJ2-6 for the parts outside the CDR3, the full variable domain is KAGVTQTPRYLIKTRGQQVTLSCSPISGHRSVSWYQQTPGQGLQFLFEYFSETQRNKGNFPGRFSGRQFSNSRSEMNVSTLELGDSALYLCASSFHAGFAGANVLTFGAGSRLTVL.

This clone was detected many times. The CDR3 DNA, read in part, is TGTGCCACCTCCCTCGCCGGTGTCGGGGAG. This translates into CATSLAGVGE. The whole CDR3 reads CATSLAGVGELFF. The V and J genes are TRBV19 and TRBJ2-2; D gene ambiguous. The read ends 3 residues early relative to the CDR3; the germline J gene fills the gap. CDR1 and CDR2 from the germline V gene are LNHDA and SQIVND (reference sequence). The CDR3 is 13 amino acids. Trimming pared 10 bases from V and 7 bases from J, leaving 16 bases between.

This clone was counted many times. The read terminates 3 residues before the CDR3 end, so the remaining end is supplied by the germline J gene. The chain is built from TRBV7-8 and TRBJ2-4; no firm D call. Trimming stripped 3 bases from V and 7 bases from J, with 7 bases between. The CDR3 length is 12 residues. Germline assignment: CDR1 SGHVS and CDR2 FQNEAQ. The part of the CDR3 DNA that was read is TGTGCCAGCAGCTTTTCGCGGAACATT. Its translation is CASSFSRNI. The whole CDR3 is CASSFSRNIQYF.

This clone was seen at least ten times. The sequence runs out 3 residues before the end of the CDR3; the remainder is reconstructed from the germline J gene. The chain carries TRBV4-2 and TRBJ2-5, with 7 nucleotides matching TRBD1. With V trimmed by 1 base and J by 2 bases, 7 bases remained unmatched. In germline, CDR1 is LGHNA, CDR2 YNFKEQ. CDR3 length: 16 residues. The CDR3 bases that were read are TGTGCCAGCAGCCAAGCCATATACAGGGGACAAGAGACC. Encoded protein: CASSQAIYRGQET. The CDR3 as a whole reads CASSQAIYRGQETQYF.

This clone was seen only a few times. The read ends 3 residues shy of where the CDR3 ends; the end is completed using the germline J gene. The chain links TRBV5-1 to TRBJ2-5; 8 bases line up with TRBD1. After removal of 4 bases from V and 3 bases from J, the junction contained 5 bases not matched to a gene. The CDR3 has 14 residues. Germline V lookup: CDR1 SGHRS, CDR2 YFSETQ. The DNA read from the CDR3 is TGCGCCAGCAGCCCAGGACAGGGCAAAGAGACC. Its protein product is CASSPGQGKET. The whole CDR3 sequence reads CASSPGQGKETQYF.